This T cell receptor (beta chain) was found in a study of regulatory T cells in long-lasting Graves disease. Findings and limits, study-wide: Authors noted too few samples as a limitation. TRBV28, TRBJ1-2 and TRBJ2-5 were favored in persistent disease.

This sample's time point: newly diagnosed GD, antithyroid drugs for less than 3 months. PBMCs were the source of the RNA used for TCR sequencing. The diagnosis of Graves' disease used American Thyroid Association guidelines. CDR3 length equals 13 residues. Germline V gives CDR1 GTSNPN, CDR2 SVGIG (reference sequence). V was shortened by 5 bases and J by 5 bases, with 15 bases between the two germline ends. Combining iRepertoire HTBI primers with Arm-PCR of CDR3 regions, the authors built TCR beta libraries. TCRdb analysed the multiplex PCR reads with MiXCR anew, one entry per CDR3 protein. The data hold roughly 440,000 distinct CDR3 sequences, with 16% observed a single time. Points on this clonotype: Antigen specificity is unknown.

These data were also reused for a study on T cells in Graves' hyperthyroidism and ophthalmopathy.

The clonotype was recovered from a woman in her late teens or twenties with Graves disease. V is TRBV30 and J is TRBJ1-1; possible D gene TRBD1, 5 bases. Material: peripheral blood mononuclear cells (PBMCs), obtained at new diagnosis, from a patient treated with antithyroid drugs. CDR3: CAWSGFMGTEAFF. The CDR3 coding sequence is TGTGCCTGGTCAGGGTTTATGGGGACTGAAGCTTTCTTT.